The 20 T cell receptor beta chains reported below all come from one sample, sequenced in a study of cytomegalovirus exposure and HLA in healthy donors. A multiplex PCR was run with 60 Vbeta primers and 13 Jbeta primers. Sequencing used immunoSEQ multiplex PCR; TCRdb keeps in-frame clones, though not all of them. This sample has approximately 220,000 clones; just over 75% occur once, and the top ten carry 0.63%. The specimen was PBMCs. These receptors were collected from a man between 18 and 29 years old in good health and CMV-seronegative.

The V and J genes are TRBV5-6 and TRBJ2-3, with TRBD2 as a possible D gene (7 bases). CDR3 length: 15 amino acids. Trimming removed 3 bases at V and 2 bases at J, with 13 bases between. Germline CDR1 SGHDT, CDR2 YYEEEE. The CDR3 DNA sequence: TGTGCCAGCAGCTGGGGGGGCGGTCCCACAGATACGCAGTATTTT. Encoded protein: CASSWGGGPTDTQYF.

This clone has a handful of counts. V and J are TRBV29-1 and TRBJ2-2, with 8 bases aligning to TRBD1. Germline V lookup: CDR1 SQVTM, CDR2 ANQGSEA. There are 16 residues in the CDR3. V gave up 1 base and J gave up 5 bases; unmatched junction bases: 9. Here the CDR3 DNA reads TGCAGCGTTGAAGGACTGGACAGGGATGGGACCGGGGAGCTGTTTTTT. Protein: CSVEGLDRDGTGELFF.

The chain employs TRBV6-1 and TRBJ1-2, with a tentative D call TRBD1 (6 bases). The germline V gene encodes CDR1 MNHNS and CDR2 SASEGT. This CDR3 contains 12 residues. The germline V and J ends were trimmed by 8 bases and 2 bases, with 9 bases remaining between them. CDR3 sequence: CASAGQNYGYTF. CDR3 in DNA: TGTGCCAGCGCTGGACAGAACTATGGCTACACCTTC.

The count of this clone is one. This chain joins TRBV11-2 and TRBJ2-3; D is unclear. The ends were cut back, 1 base at V and 6 bases at J, with 11 bases in the middle. The CDR3 covers 14 residues. The germline V gene encodes CDR1 SGHAT and CDR2 FQNNGV. In nucleotides, the CDR3 is TGTGCCAGCAGCTTAGTAACGGTCAGGGATACGCAGTATTTT. Amino acids: CASSLVTVRDTQYF. The variable domain in full, with the rest retrieved from reference TRBV11-2 and TRBJ2-3, is EAGVAQSPRYKIIEKRQSVAFWCNPISGHATLYWYQQILGQGPKLLIQFQNNGVVDDSQLPKDRFSAERLKGVDSTLKIQPAKLEDSAVYLCASSLVTVRDTQYFGPGTRLTVL.

The rearrangement links TRBV29-1 to TRBJ2-6; a weak D match, TRBD2 (5 bases). The CDR3 is made up of 15 amino acids. Germline-derived CDR1 and CDR2 are SQVTM and ANQGSEA. The germline V and J ends were trimmed by 6 bases and 0 bases, with 12 bases remaining between them. The CDR3 reads CSVGGPGSGANVLTF. DNA of the CDR3: TGCAGCGTCGGCGGGCCAGGCTCTGGGGCCAACGTCCTGACTTTC.

This clone occurred a few times. This sequence joins TRBV7-9 and TRBJ2-3, with a weak D call TRBD2 (5 bases). This CDR3 is built from 14 residues. CDR1 is SEHNR, CDR2 FQNEAQ, per germline (reference sequence). V lost 7 bases to trimming and J lost 2 bases, with 13 bases between them. The CDR3 region is CASNSAESTDTQYF. DNA for the CDR3: TGTGCCAGCAACTCAGCGGAGTCCACAGATACGCAGTATTTT.

This clone was recorded once. Distinct nucleotide sequences in the sample also encode this CDR3. The CDR3 loop reads CASRTQAGSYEQYF. The CDR3, as DNA: TGTGCCAGCAGAACCCAAGCGGGGAGCTACGAGCAGTACTTC. The chain links TRBV27 to TRBJ2-7, with 7 bases fitting TRBD2. CDR1 MNHEY and CDR2 SMNVEV come from the germline V gene (reference sequence). The CDR3 has 14 residues. V shed 6 bases and J 3 bases; nucleotides not matched to a gene: 8.

The chain has TRBV5-1 and TRBJ2-7, with D tentatively TRBD1 (7 bases). The V gene's germline CDR1 is SGHRS and CDR2 YFSETQ. The CDR3 totals 16 residues. The V and J ends lost 2 bases and 2 bases respectively, with 17 bases between them. CDR3 protein: CASSFGVPGGPYEQYF. The CDR3 region has the DNA TGCGCCAGCAGCTTTGGGGTGCCAGGGGGGCCCTACGAGCAGTACTTC.

The chain combines TRBV6-5 with TRBJ2-5; the match to TRBD2 covers 7 bases. Matching the DNA end better, TRBJ2-7 makes the J call doubtful. The V gene's germline CDR1 is MNHEY and CDR2 SVGAGI. This CDR3 comprises 16 residues. CDR3 coding DNA: TGTGCCAGCAGTTACTCGGCGGGAGCCCCTTACTACGAGCAGTACTTC. It encodes CASSYSAGAPYYEQYF.

The chain combines TRBV19 with TRBJ2-6; 9 bases are shared with TRBD1. This CDR3 region has 18 residues. Trimming at V came to 8 bases and at J to 10 bases, leaving 21 bases not matched to a gene. Per the germline V gene, CDR1 is LNHDA and CDR2 is SQIVND (reference sequence). The CDR3 DNA is TGTGCCAGTTTTAGCGGACAGGGGTCCTCTCTCAGCGTTAACGTCCTGACTTTC. Translating it yields CASFSGQGSSLSVNVLTF.

V and J are TRBV5-1 and TRBJ2-5; no firm D call. The CDR3 consists of 14 residues. The germline CDR1 and CDR2 sequences are SGHRS and YFSETQ. Trimming removed 4 bases from V and 2 bases from J, with 12 bases in between. CDR3 nucleotide sequence: TGCGCCAGCAGCCCGACGGTGACTCAAGAGACCCAGTACTTC. Encoded protein: CASSPTVTQETQYF.

The chain employs TRBV30 and TRBJ1-2, with 11 bases aligning to TRBD1. Germline trimming cut 0 bases from V and 7 bases from J; bases unmatched to any gene: 16. This CDR3 spans 18 amino acids. The germline V gene has CDR1 GTSNPN and CDR2 SVGIG (reference sequence). CDR3 nucleotide sequence: TGTGCCTGGAGTGTCCCACCTTGGACAGGGGGCGTTGGGTTTGGCTACACCTTC. Residues: CAWSVPPWTGGVGFGYTF.

This clone was found a few times. The J gene is TRBJ2-7, the V gene TRBV2; tentatively, D is TRBD2 (5 bases). This CDR3 comprises 15 residues. V was trimmed by 6 bases and J by 2 bases, leaving 17 bases between them. Germline V gives CDR1 SNHLY, CDR2 FYNNEI. This chain's CDR3 is CASSDPGLGAYEQYF. CDR3 DNA: TGTGCCAGCAGCGACCCTGGACTGGGAGCCTACGAGCAGTACTTC.

V and J are TRBV2 and TRBJ1-2, with a possible D match to TRBD1 (6 bases). This CDR3 has 13 amino acids. Trimming shortened V by 6 bases and J by 2 bases, and 10 bases separated the two germline ends. Germline CDR1 SNHLY, CDR2 FYNNEI. DNA for the CDR3: TGTGCCAGCAGAAGACAGGCAAACTATGGCTACACCTTC. It is translated as CASRRQANYGYTF.

A single count supports this clone. CDR3 coding DNA: TGTGCCTGGAGTGAATTATCCTATGGCTACACCTTC. Encoded protein: CAWSELSYGYTF. The V call is TRBV30, the J call TRBJ1-2; no clear D. CDR1 and CDR2 from the germline V gene are GTSNPN and SVGIG (reference sequence). The CDR3 sequence is 12 residues long. The germline V and J ends were trimmed by 1 base and 4 bases, with 7 bases remaining between them.

V is TRBV29-1 and J is TRBJ1-1, with D possibly matching TRBD1 (6 bases). CDR3 length: 13 residues. Trimming removed 6 bases from V and 2 bases from J, with 13 bases in between. Per germline, CDR1 SQVTM and CDR2 ANQGSEA. In DNA, the CDR3 is TGCAGCGTGGTCGGGACACCTAACACTGAAGCTTTCTTT. It translates to CSVVGTPNTEAFF.

The rearrangement joins TRBV6-5 to TRBJ2-1; 9 bases agree with TRBD2. The CDR3 contains 15 residues. V lost 5 bases, J lost 0 bases, and 2 bases stayed unmatched. From germline, CDR1 is MNHEY and CDR2 SVGAGI. The CDR3, as DNA: TGTGCCAGCAGTAGAGCGGGAGGCTCCTACAATGAGCAGTTCTTC. It codes for CASSRAGGSYNEQFF.

This clone was detected only once. The chain joins TRBV5-6 to TRBJ2-5; 7 bases match TRBD1. This CDR3 spans 14 amino acids. Trimming at V came to 4 bases and at J to 5 bases, leaving 8 bases not matched to a gene. Germline V gene lookup returns CDR1 SGHDT and CDR2 YYEEEE. CDR3 sequence: CASSPGTVTETQYF. CDR3 DNA sequence: TGTGCCAGCAGCCCCGGGACAGTGACCGAGACCCAGTACTTC. The full variable domain, rest sourced from reference TRBV5-6 and TRBJ2-5, is DAGVTQSPTHLIKTRGQQVTLRCSPKSGHDTVSWYQQALGQGPQFIFQYYEEEERQRGNFPDRFSGHQFPNYSSELNVNALLLGDSALYLCASSPGTVTETQYFGPGTRLLVL.

The gene calls are TRBV30 and TRBJ1-4; 11 nucleotides line up with TRBD1. CDR1 and CDR2 (germline): GTSNPN, SVGIG (reference sequence). V trimming: 3 bases; J trimming: 1 base; junction bases outside the gene matches: 1. The CDR3 runs to 15 residues. The CDR3 region is CAWSGTGGTNEKLFF. The CDR3 nucleotides are TGTGCCTGGAGCGGGACAGGGGGAACTAATGAAAAACTGTTTTTT. The entire variable domain, with the rest obtained from reference TRBV30 and TRBJ1-4, is as follows: SQTIHQWPATLVQPVGSPLSLECTVEGTSNPNLYWYRQAAGRGLQLLFYSVGIGQISSEVPQNLSASRPQDRQFILSSKKLLLSDSGFYLCAWSGTGGTNEKLFFGSGTQLSVL.

The chain joins TRBV7-2 to TRBJ2-2; weak D call: TRBD2 (6 bases). Trimming left V 6 bases short and J 3 bases short, with 14 bases between. The CDR3 covers 15 residues. The germline gives CDR1 SGHTA, CDR2 FQGNSA. Here the CDR3 reads CASSPPGGDTGELFF. The CDR3 DNA sequence: TGTGCCAGCAGTCCCCCCGGGGGAGACACCGGGGAGCTGTTTTTT.